This entry concerns a single TCR beta chain. The target antigen is unknown. The data were taken from a study of T cells expressing NK-cell markers. The overall study: Sorted CD3+CD56+NKG2C+, CD3+CD56+NKG2C- and CD3+CD56-NKG2C+ T-cell subsets were beta-chain profiled. Seven sequenced donors out of eight were HCMV-seropositive, one seronegative.

Study outcomes and limitations: One observes that, in a handful of donors, these clonotypes were also the leading ones within the CD3+CD56-NKG2C+ fraction.

The CDR3 spans 14 residues. In germline, CDR1 is MGHRA, CDR2 YSYEKL. TCRdb derives one entry per CDR3 protein from the 5' RACE reads, leaving out DNA. This repertoire includes 150,000 to 180,000 distinct CDR3 sequences. The sample was blood T cells: a sorted CD56 or NKG2C T cell subset, CD4+ or CD8+ T cells, or bulk PBMC T cells (not recorded which). The V call is TRBV4-1, the J call TRBJ2-2. This clonotype originated in a woman between 45 and 60 years old in good health. CDR3 sequence reads: CASSQDASPRELFF.